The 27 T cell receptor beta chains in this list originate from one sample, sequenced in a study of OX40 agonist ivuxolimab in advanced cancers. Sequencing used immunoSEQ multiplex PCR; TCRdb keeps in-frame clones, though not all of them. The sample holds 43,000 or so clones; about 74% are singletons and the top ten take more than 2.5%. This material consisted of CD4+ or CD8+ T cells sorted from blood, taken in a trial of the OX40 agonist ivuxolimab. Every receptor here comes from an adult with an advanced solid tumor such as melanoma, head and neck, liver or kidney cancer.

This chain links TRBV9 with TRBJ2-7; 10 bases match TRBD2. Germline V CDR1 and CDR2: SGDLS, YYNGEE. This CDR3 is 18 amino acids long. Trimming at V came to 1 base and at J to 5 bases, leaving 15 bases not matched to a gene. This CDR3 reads CASSVTSAGGPGANEQYF. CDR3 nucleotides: TGTGCCAGCAGCGTAACCTCAGCGGGAGGGCCGGGGGCTAACGAGCAGTACTTC.

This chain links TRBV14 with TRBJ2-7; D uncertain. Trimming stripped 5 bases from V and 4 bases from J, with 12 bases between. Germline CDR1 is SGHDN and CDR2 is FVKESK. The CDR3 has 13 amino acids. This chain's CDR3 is CASSYGPFYEQYF. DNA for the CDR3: TGTGCCAGCAGCTATGGACCTTTTTACGAGCAGTACTTC. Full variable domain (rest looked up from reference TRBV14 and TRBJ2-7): EAGVTQFPSHSVIEKGQTVTLRCDPISGHDNLYWYRRVMGKEIKFLLHFVKESKQDESGMPNNRFLAERTGGTYSTLKVQPAELEDSGVYFCASSYGPFYEQYFGPGTRLTVT.

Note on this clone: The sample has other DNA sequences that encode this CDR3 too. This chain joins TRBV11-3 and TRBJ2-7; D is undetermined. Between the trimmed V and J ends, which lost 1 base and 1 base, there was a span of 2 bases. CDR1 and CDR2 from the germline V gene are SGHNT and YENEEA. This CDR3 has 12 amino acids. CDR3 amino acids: CASSLGSYEQYF. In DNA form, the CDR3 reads TGTGCCAGCAGCTTAGGATCCTACGAGCAGTACTTC.

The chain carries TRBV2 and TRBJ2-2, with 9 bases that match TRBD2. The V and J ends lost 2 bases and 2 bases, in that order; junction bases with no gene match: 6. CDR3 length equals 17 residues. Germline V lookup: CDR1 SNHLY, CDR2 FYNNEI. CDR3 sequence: CASSESTSGLNTGELFF. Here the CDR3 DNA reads TGTGCCAGCAGTGAATCGACTAGCGGATTAAACACCGGGGAGCTGTTTTTT.

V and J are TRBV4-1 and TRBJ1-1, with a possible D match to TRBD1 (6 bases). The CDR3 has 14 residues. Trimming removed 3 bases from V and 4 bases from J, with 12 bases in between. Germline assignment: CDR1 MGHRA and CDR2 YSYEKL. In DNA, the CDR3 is TGCGCCAGCAGCCACCCCGACAGGTTCACTGAAGCTTTCTTT. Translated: CASSHPDRFTEAFF.

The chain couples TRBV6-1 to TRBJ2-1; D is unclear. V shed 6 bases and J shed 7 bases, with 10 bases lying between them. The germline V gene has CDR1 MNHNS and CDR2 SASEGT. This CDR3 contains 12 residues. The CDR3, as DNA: TGTGCCAGCAGACCCTACTTGAATGAGCAGTTCTTC. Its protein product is CASRPYLNEQFF.

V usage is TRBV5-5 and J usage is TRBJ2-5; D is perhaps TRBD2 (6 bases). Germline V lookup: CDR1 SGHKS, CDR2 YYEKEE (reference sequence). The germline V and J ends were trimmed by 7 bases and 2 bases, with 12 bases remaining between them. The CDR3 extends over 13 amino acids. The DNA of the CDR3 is TGTGCCAGCGCCCTACTAGCACAAGAGACCCAGTACTTC. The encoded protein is CASALLAQETQYF.

CDR3 residues: CASSQDAGSGTYEQYF. CDR3 DNA sequence: TGTGCCAGCAGCCAAGATGCGGGATCGGGGACCTACGAGCAGTACTTC. The chain joins TRBV4-2 to TRBJ2-7, with a tentative D call TRBD2 (6 bases). Looked up from germline, CDR1 is LGHNA and CDR2 is YNFKEQ. This CDR3 has 16 amino acids. Trimming took 0 bases from V and 2 from J, leaving 14 bases between them.

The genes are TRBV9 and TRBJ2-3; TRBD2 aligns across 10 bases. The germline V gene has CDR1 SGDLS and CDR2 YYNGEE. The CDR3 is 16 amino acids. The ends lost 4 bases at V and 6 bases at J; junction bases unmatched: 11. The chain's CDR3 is CASSSIAGGGWDTQYF. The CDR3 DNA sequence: TGTGCCAGCAGCTCAATAGCGGGAGGAGGATGGGATACGCAGTATTTT.

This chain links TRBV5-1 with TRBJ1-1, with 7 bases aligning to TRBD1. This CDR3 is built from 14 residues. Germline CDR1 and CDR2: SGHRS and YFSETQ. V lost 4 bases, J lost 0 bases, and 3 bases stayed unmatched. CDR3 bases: TGCGCCAGCAGCGGGGGACAGATGAACACTGAAGCTTTCTTT. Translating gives CASSGGQMNTEAFF.

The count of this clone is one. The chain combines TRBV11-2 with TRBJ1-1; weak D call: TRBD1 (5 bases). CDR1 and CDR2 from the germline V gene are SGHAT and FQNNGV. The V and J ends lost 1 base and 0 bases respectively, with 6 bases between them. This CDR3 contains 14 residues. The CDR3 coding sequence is TGTGCCAGCAGCTTAGGGGGACTGAACACTGAAGCTTTCTTT. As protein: CASSLGGLNTEAFF.

In nucleotides, the CDR3 is TGCAGTGCCCAGCGGTTCAATGAGCAGTTCTTC. This sequence encodes CSAQRFNEQFF. The rearrangement uses TRBV20-1 and TRBJ2-1, with a possible D match to TRBD2 (5 bases). Germline values: CDR1 DFQATT, CDR2 SNEGSKA (reference sequence). The CDR3 contains 11 residues. Trimming pared 6 bases from V and 6 bases from J, leaving 9 bases between.

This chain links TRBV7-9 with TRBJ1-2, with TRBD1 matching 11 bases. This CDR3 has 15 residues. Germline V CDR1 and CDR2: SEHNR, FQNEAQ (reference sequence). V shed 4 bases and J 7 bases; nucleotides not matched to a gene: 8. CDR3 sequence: CASSSDPGTGGGYTF. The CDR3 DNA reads TGTGCCAGCAGCTCCGATCCGGGGACAGGGGGTGGCTACACCTTC.

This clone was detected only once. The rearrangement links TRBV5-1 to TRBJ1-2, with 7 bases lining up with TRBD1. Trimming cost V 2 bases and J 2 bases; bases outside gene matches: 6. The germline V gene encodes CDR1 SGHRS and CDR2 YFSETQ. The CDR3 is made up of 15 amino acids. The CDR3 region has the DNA TGCGCCAGCAGCTTTAGGCGACAGGGAAACTATGGCTACACCTTC. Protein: CASSFRRQGNYGYTF.

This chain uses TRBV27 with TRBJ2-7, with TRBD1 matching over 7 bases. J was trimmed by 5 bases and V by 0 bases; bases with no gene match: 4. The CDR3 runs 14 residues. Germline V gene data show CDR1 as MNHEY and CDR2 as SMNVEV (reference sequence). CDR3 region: CASSLSGGQDEQYF. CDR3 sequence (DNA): TGTGCCAGCAGTTTATCAGGGGGCCAGGACGAGCAGTACTTC.

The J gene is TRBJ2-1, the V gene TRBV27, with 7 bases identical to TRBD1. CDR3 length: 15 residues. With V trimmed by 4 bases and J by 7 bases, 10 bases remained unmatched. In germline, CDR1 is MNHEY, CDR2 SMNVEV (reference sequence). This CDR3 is CASSSRQGSGNEQFF. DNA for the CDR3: TGTGCCAGCAGTTCGCGACAGGGATCAGGGAATGAGCAGTTCTTC.

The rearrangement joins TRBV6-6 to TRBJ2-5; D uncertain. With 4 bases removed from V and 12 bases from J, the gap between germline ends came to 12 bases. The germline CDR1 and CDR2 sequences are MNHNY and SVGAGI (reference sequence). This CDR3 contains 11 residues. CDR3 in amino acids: CASSLEGLEYF. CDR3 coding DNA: TGTGCCAGCAGTTTGGAAGGTCTCGAGTACTTC.

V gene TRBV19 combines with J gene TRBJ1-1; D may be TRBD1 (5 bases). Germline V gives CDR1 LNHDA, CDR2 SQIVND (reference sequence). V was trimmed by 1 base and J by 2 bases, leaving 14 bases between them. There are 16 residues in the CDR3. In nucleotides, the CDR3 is TGTGCCAGTAGTATAGTCGGGGCTACAGCTAACACTGAAGCTTTCTTT. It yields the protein CASSIVGATANTEAFF. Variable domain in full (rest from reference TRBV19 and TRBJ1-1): DGGITQSPKYLFRKEGQNVTLSCEQNLNHDAMYWYRQDPGQGLRLIYYSQIVNDFQKGDIAEGYSVSREKKESFPLTVTSAQKNPTAFYLCASSIVGATANTEAFFGQGTRLTVV.

CDR3 DNA sequence: TGTGCCATCAGTGAGGACTATGGCTACACCTTC. Residues: CAISEDYGYTF. The V gene is TRBV10-3, the J gene TRBJ1-2; no clear D. The CDR3 contains 11 residues. CDR1 ENHRY and CDR2 SYGVKD come from the germline V gene. Trimming took 2 bases from V and 3 from J, leaving 1 base between them.

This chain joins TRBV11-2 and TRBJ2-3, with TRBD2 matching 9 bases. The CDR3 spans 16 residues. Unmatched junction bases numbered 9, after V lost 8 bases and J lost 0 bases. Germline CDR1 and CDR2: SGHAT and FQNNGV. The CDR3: CASGQGTSPSTDTQYF. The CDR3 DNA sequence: TGTGCCAGCGGCCAAGGGACTAGCCCTAGCACAGATACGCAGTATTTT.

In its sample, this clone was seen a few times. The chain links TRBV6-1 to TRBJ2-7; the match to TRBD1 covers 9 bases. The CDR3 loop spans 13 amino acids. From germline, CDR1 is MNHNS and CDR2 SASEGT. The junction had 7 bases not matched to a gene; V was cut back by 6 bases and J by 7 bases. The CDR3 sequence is CASRDRGVLEQYF. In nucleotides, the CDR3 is TGTGCCAGCAGGGACAGGGGAGTACTGGAGCAGTACTTC.

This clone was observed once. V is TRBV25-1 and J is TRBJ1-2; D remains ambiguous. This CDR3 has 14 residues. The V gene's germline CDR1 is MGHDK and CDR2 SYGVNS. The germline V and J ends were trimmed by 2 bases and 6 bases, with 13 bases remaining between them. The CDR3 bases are TGTGCCAGCAGTGAAGACCCCAGGCTCCATGGCTACACCTTC. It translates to CASSEDPRLHGYTF.

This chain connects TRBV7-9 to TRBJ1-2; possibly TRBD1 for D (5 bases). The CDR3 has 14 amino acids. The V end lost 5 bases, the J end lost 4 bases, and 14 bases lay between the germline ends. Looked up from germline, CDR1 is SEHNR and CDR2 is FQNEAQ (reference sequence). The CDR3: CASSPQGLGYGYTF. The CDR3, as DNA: TGTGCCAGCAGCCCCCAGGGACTTGGCTATGGCTACACCTTC.

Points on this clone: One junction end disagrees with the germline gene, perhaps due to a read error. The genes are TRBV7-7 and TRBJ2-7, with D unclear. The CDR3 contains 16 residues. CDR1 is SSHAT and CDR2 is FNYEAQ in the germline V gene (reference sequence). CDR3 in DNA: TGTGCTAGCAGCTTATGGAGCGTCCAGCCCTCCTACGAGCAGTACTTC. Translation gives CASSLWSVQPSYEQYF.

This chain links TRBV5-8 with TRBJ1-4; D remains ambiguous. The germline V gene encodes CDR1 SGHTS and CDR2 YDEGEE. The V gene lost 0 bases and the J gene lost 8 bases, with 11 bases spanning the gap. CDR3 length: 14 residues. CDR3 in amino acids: CASSLGGSREKLFF. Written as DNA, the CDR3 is TGTGCCAGCAGCTTGGGAGGGTCTCGAGAAAAACTGTTTTTT.

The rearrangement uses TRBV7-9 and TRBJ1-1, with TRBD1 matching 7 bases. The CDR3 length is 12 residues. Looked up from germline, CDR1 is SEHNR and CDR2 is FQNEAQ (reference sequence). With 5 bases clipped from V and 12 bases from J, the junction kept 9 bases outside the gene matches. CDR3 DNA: TGTGCCAGCAGCGCCGGGACAGAGTTGACTTTCTTT. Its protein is CASSAGTELTFF.

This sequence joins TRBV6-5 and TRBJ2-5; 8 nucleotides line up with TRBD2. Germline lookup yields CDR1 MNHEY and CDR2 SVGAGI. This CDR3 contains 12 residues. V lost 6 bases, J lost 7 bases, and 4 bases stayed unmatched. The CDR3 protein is CASSPGRGTQYF. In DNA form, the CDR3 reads TGTGCCAGCAGCCCCGGGAGGGGGACCCAGTACTTC.